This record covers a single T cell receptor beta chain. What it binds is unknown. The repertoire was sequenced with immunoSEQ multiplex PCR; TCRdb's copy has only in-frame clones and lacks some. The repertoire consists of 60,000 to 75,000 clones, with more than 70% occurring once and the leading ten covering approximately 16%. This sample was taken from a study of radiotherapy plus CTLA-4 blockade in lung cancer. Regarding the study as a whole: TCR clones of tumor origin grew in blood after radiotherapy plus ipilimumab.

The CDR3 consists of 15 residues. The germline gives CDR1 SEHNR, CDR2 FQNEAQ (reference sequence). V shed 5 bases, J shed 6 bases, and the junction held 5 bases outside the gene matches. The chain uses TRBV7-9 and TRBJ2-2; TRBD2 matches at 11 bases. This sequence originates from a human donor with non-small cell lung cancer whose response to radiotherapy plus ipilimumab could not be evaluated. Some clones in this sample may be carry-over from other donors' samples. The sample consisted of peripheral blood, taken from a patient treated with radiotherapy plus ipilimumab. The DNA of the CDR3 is TGTGCCAGCAGCCCGCGGACTAGCGGGCCCGGGGAGCTGTTTTTT. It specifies CASSPRTSGPGELFF.